The present T cell receptor beta chain was sequenced within a study of neurological immune-mediated disorders. The CDR3 has 14 residues. The germline gives CDR1 DFQATT, CDR2 SNEGSKA (reference sequence). TCRdb re-called the 5' RACE reads with MiXCR, one entry per CDR3 protein. The table lists roughly 60,000 distinct CDR3 sequences, less than 4% of them singletons, with 2.2% in the top ten. This clonotype has ten or more counts. At one end the junction does not follow the germline gene, possibly because of a read error. The chain combines TRBV20-1 with TRBJ1-6, with 7 bases that match TRBD1. Sequencing was done on a sample of PBMCs. This clonotype originated in a woman aged 45-60 years with multiple sclerosis. The chain's CDR3 is CSALGQVYNSPLNF. The DNA of the CDR3 is TGCAGTGCCCTCGGACAGGTTTATAATTCACCCCTCAACTTT.